The T cell receptor (beta chain) described here comes from a study of blood T cells in healthy people across ages (dated by TCRdb to about 2015). With respect to the entire study: In model experiments, template switching captured roughly one uniquely barcoded TCR beta cDNA molecule for every two T cells. To avoid experimental bias, donors of different ages were spread randomly across the sequencing lanes. Age-related changes in TCR beta repertoire diversity were measured in the study by deep sequencing normalized with unique cDNA molecular identifiers. Using the same blood draw, the study looked at two additional independent replicas of 1 million unique cDNA reads for two donors, one aged 18 to 30 and the other aged 80 or older. The donors were split into four age groups: young (average around 15 years), middle-aged (39), aged (about 56) and long-lived (more than 80).

In the germline V gene (reference sequence), CDR1 corresponds to GTSNPN and CDR2 to SVGIG. Spanning cysteine to phenylalanine, the CDR3 consists of 14 amino acids. The DNA shown is the 42-base CDR3, in frame from base 1. V is trimmed back by 4 bases and J by 5 bases, and the junction contains 10 bases that no gene match accounts for. Turning to this clonotype: Its antigen specificity is not known. There are no base qualities to consult, and no much larger clone falls within one base.

The library relied on 5' RACE. TCRdb shows the sequencer as Illumina HiSeq 2500. A second roughly 7 to 12 cycle PCR used a sample-barcoded 5' primer and a J-beta primer mix. Each TCR beta cDNA molecule received a unique molecular identifier from a template-switch 5' adaptor carrying 12 random nucleotides. Each sample yielded at least 2.5 million CDR3-containing paired-end reads. First-strand cDNA synthesis was performed from all RNA using the Mint cDNA synthesis kit, with priming by a TRBC-specific oligonucleotide. Following uracil-DNA glycosylase treatment, a first 18-cycle PCR with universal primers M1SS and BC2_uni_R was performed on all cDNA. Concerning the study's data processing: For normalization, 1 million high-quality reads, each with a distinct molecular identifier, were randomly selected from each sample. Instead of being binned into consensus sequences, reads that shared molecular identifiers were thrown out. MiTCR, run with a Q25 quality threshold and the strictest error-elimination algorithm, handled CDR3 identification, clonotype clustering and error correction. A nonparametric unseen species model using Euler transformation provided a lower-bound estimate of total TCR beta diversity. TCRdb itself trimmed the public reads at Q25 with fastp, ran MiXCR and retained productive beta chains. Identical CDR3 proteins give one entry, which carries the most common genes and DNA. The authors' filters were not applied to this entry. This sample has about 680,000 distinct CDR3 sequences in its table, and around 45% of those were observed once. The top ten clones comprise 25% to 35% of the sample.

Overall study outcomes, separate from this receptor: The CMV infection status of donors was not known, potentially confounding age-related changes in expanded clonotypes. Compared with the aged group, the long-lived group had more naive CD4+ T cells, fewer expanded clones and increased TCR diversity, suggesting age selection. Estimates of total diversity based on one million sequenced T cells were considered lower bounds and underestimates. As age increased, observed TCR beta diversity per million T cells dropped in a roughly linear way, and a significant reduction was already evident by age 40. The percentage of naive T cells measured by flow cytometry correlated strongly with observed TCR beta diversity. Since profiling was done on bulk unsorted PBMCs, naive and antigen-experienced compartments could not be conclusively compared.

The donors were 40 or so Caucasian individuals from Russia, aged roughly 6 to 90 years, who were systemically healthy. Each donor gave 8 to 10 milliliters of peripheral blood, drawn into EDTA-treated Vacutainer tubes. Ficoll-Paque density-gradient centrifugation was used to isolate PBMCs, with at least 7 million per sample. Total RNA was extracted from PBMCs with Trizol reagent, with at least 5 micrograms obtained per sample. Naive CD45RAhigh/CD27high T cell percentages were measured by flow cytometry on a PBMC aliquot from every donor. The receptor was isolated from a woman aged 60-75 years in good health. Specimen: blood. The V and J segments used are TRBV30 and TRBJ1-1, with 7 middle bases fitting TRBD1. The CDR3: CAWTTTGVGTEAFF. The nucleotide sequence is given as TGTGCCTGGACTACCACAGGGGTGGGGACTGAAGCTTTCTTT.